What follows are 21 T cell receptor beta chains derived from one specimen sequenced in a study of T cell clones after liver transplantation. Method: immunoSEQ multiplex PCR; TCRdb's copy keeps in-frame clones and lacks some. The table shows tens of thousands of clones, with approximately 82% occurring only once. Sequenced here: CD4+ T cells from blood, sampled at the 22-month timepoint. The receptor source for this set is a human patient who received a liver transplant. Some T cells may be the graft donor's.

The gene calls are TRBV19 and TRBJ2-1; TRBD2 matches at 9 bases. Trimming took 4 bases from V and 6 from J; bases not matched to a gene: 4. The CDR3 consists of 14 residues. In germline, CDR1 is LNHDA, CDR2 SQIVND (reference sequence). The CDR3 sequence: CASSKRGGANEQFF. CDR3 sequence (DNA): TGTGCCAGTAGTAAACGCGGGGGGGCCAATGAGCAGTTCTTC. Complete variable domain (other parts from reference TRBV19 and TRBJ2-1): DGGITQSPKYLFRKEGQNVTLSCEQNLNHDAMYWYRQDPGQGLRLIYYSQIVNDFQKGDIAEGYSVSREKKESFPLTVTSAQKNPTAFYLCASSKRGGANEQFFGPGTRLTVL.

The chain couples TRBV6-5 to TRBJ1-2; tentative D call: TRBD1 (5 bases). There are 12 residues in the CDR3. V lost 6 bases and J lost 8, with 13 bases in between. Germline loops: CDR1 MNHEY, CDR2 SVGAGI. The CDR3 bases are TGTGCCAGCAGACGGGGACTAGTCGGCTACACCTTC. Protein: CASRRGLVGYTF.

V is TRBV5-1 and J is TRBJ2-1; 7 positions match TRBD2. Germline V gives CDR1 SGHRS, CDR2 YFSETQ. This CDR3 contains 20 residues. V shed 5 bases and J 2 bases; nucleotides not matched to a gene: 22. CDR3 loop: CASRQIPASGSVNTYNEQFF. For the CDR3, the DNA is TGCGCCAGCAGACAAATCCCCGCTAGCGGATCCGTTAATACCTACAATGAGCAGTTCTTC.

The chain combines TRBV12-5 with TRBJ1-5, with no clear D. The ends were cut back, 3 bases at V and 6 bases at J, with 3 bases in the middle. CDR1 is LGHNT and CDR2 is FRNRAP in the germline V gene. The CDR3 sequence is 11 residues long. DNA for the CDR3: TGTGCTAGTGGTTTTGGTCAGCCCCAGCATTTT. Amino acid sequence: CASGFGQPQHF.

The V and J genes are TRBV7-2 and TRBJ1-1; perhaps TRBD1 as D (5 bases). This CDR3 has 15 residues. Germline-derived CDR1 and CDR2 are SGHTA and FQGNSA. Trimming took 1 base from V and 10 from J, leaving 19 bases between them. This CDR3 is CASSLEGRTFGGAFF. The CDR3 coding sequence is TGTGCCAGCAGCTTAGAGGGGAGGACCTTTGGAGGAGCTTTCTTT.

The genes are TRBV19 and TRBJ1-1; the D is unclear. The CDR3 length is 16 residues. CDR1 is LNHDA and CDR2 is SQIVND in the germline V gene (reference sequence). The V and J ends lost 5 bases and 2 bases respectively, with 18 bases between them. CDR3 amino acids: CASSDLDWVSNTEAFF. The CDR3 DNA sequence: TGTGCCAGTAGTGACCTCGATTGGGTTTCTAACACTGAAGCTTTCTTT.

The V gene is TRBV7-2, the J gene TRBJ2-2; D is unresolved. The length of the CDR3 is 15 residues. The germline V gene has CDR1 SGHTA and CDR2 FQGNSA. The ends were cut back, 2 bases at V and 3 bases at J, with 10 bases in the middle. CDR3 DNA sequence: TGTGCCAGCAGCTTAAGTAACCTCGACACCGGGGAGCTGTTTTTT. Translating it yields CASSLSNLDTGELFF.

V usage is TRBV5-1 and J usage is TRBJ1-1, with 8 positions matching TRBD1. J lost 6 bases, V lost 4 bases, and 14 bases had no gene match. The CDR3 has 16 residues. Germline-derived CDR1 and CDR2 are SGHRS and YFSETQ. CDR3 sequence (DNA): TGCGCCAGCAGCATTTACGGGACAGGACAAAGGGCTGAAGCTTTCTTT. Amino acids: CASSIYGTGQRAEAFF. Combining the CDR3 with reference TRBV5-1 and TRBJ1-1 gives the whole variable domain KAGVTQTPRYLIKTRGQQVTLSCSPISGHRSVSWYQQTPGQGLQFLFEYFSETQRNKGNFPGRFSGRQFSNSRSEMNVSTLELGDSALYLCASSIYGTGQRAEAFFGQGTRLTVV.

This rearrangement joins TRBV6-4 to TRBJ1-2; 9 positions match TRBD1. The V and J ends lost 6 bases and 6 bases, in that order; junction bases with no gene match: 8. Germline V gives CDR1 MRHNA, CDR2 SNTAGT. The CDR3 is 14 residues long. The CDR3 spells CASRQGAASDGYTF. The CDR3 DNA reads as TGTGCCAGCAGACAGGGGGCGGCCTCTGATGGCTACACCTTC.

The chain uses TRBV28 and TRBJ1-5, with unresolved D. V dropped 7 bases and J dropped 5 bases, with 12 bases sitting between them. The CDR3 runs to 13 residues. Germline V gene data show CDR1 as MDHEN and CDR2 as SYDVKM. The CDR3 is CASMPLNYQPQHF. The CDR3 DNA reads TGTGCCAGCATGCCCCTCAATTATCAGCCCCAGCATTTT.

The chain employs TRBV11-1 and TRBJ2-2; D remains unclear. This CDR3 has 16 amino acids. CDR1 is SGHAT, CDR2 FQDESV, per germline (reference sequence). V was cut by 4 bases and J by 6 bases, with 18 bases left in between. This CDR3 is CASSSLSDPVPGELFF. The CDR3 nucleotides read TGTGCCAGCAGCTCCCTATCGGACCCCGTCCCCGGGGAGCTGTTTTTT.

This clone occurred many times. The rearrangement joins TRBV2 to TRBJ1-1, with D unresolved. CDR1 is SNHLY and CDR2 is FYNNEI in the germline V gene. CDR3 length: 14 amino acids. V gave up 6 bases and J gave up 1 base, with 12 bases separating them. The CDR3 reads CASRASGENTEAFF. The CDR3 bases are TGTGCCAGCAGGGCCTCGGGAGAGAACACTGAAGCTTTCTTT.

This clone was recorded only once. The gene calls are TRBV30 and TRBJ2-5, with D tentatively TRBD2 (6 bases). The CDR3 length is 13 residues. Looked up from germline, CDR1 is GTSNPN and CDR2 is SVGIG (reference sequence). Trimming shortened V by 2 bases and J by 5 bases, and 12 bases separated the two germline ends. CDR3 DNA: TGTGCCTGGAGTCGGGACTCGGTGGAGACCCAGTACTTC. This codes for CAWSRDSVETQYF. Together with reference TRBV30 and TRBJ2-5, the CDR3 gives the full variable domain: SQTIHQWPATLVQPVGSPLSLECTVEGTSNPNLYWYRQAAGRGLQLLFYSVGIGQISSEVPQNLSASRPQDRQFILSSKKLLLSDSGFYLCAWSRDSVETQYFGPGTRLLVL.

This clone appeared a single time. The chain couples TRBV9 to TRBJ2-5, with a weak D call TRBD1 (5 bases). This CDR3 has 13 residues. Germline V gene sequence: CDR1 SGDLS, CDR2 YYNGEE. Trimming shortened V by 3 bases and J by 5 bases, and 11 bases separated the two germline ends. The CDR3 spells CASSGKGSETQYF. The CDR3 region has the DNA TGTGCCAGCAGCGGGAAGGGGTCGGAGACCCAGTACTTC.

The rearrangement uses TRBV5-4 and TRBJ2-5; 9 positions match TRBD2. In germline, CDR1 is SGHNT, CDR2 YYREEE (reference sequence). The CDR3 is 14 residues long. V shed 1 base, J shed 5 bases, and the junction held 3 bases outside the gene matches. The DNA for the CDR3 is TGTGCCAGCAGCTTGAAGCGGGGGGACGAGACCCAGTACTTC. Translation gives CASSLKRGDETQYF. The full variable domain, its missing parts supplied by reference TRBV5-4 and TRBJ2-5, is ETGVTQSPTHLIKTRGQQVTLRCSSQSGHNTVSWYQQALGQGPQFIFQYYREEENGRGNFPPRFSGLQFPNYSSELNVNALELDDSALYLCASSLKRGDETQYFGPGTRLLVL.

In this sample, this clone turned up a few times. The rearrangement uses TRBV9 and TRBJ1-4; 8 bases fit TRBD1. Germline V CDR1 and CDR2: SGDLS, YYNGEE. Trimming at V came to 0 bases and at J to 8 bases, leaving 6 bases not matched to a gene. The CDR3 has 15 residues. The CDR3 loop is CASSVGAGGYEKLFF. The CDR3 bases are TGTGCCAGCAGCGTAGGGGCAGGGGGCTACGAAAAACTGTTTTTT.

The V gene is TRBV28, the J gene TRBJ1-1, with D maybe TRBD1 (5 bases). V lost 5 bases, J lost 3 bases, and 10 bases lay in between. There are 13 residues in the CDR3. From germline, CDR1 is MDHEN and CDR2 SYDVKM. In DNA, the CDR3 is TGTGCCAGCAGTCACGGGGGGTACACTGAAGCTTTCTTT. Encoded protein: CASSHGGYTEAFF.

The chain recombines TRBV28 with TRBJ1-5; D might be TRBD1 (6 bases). Germline CDR1 MDHEN, CDR2 SYDVKM. The length of the CDR3 is 16 residues. The V end lost 2 bases, the J end lost 4 bases, and 15 bases lay between the germline ends. The CDR3 here is CASSLQGWTENQPQHF. As DNA, the CDR3 is TGTGCCAGCAGTTTACAAGGTTGGACAGAGAATCAGCCCCAGCATTTT.

The V gene is TRBV4-3, the J gene TRBJ2-2, with 10 nucleotides matching TRBD2. Unmatched junction bases numbered 3, after V lost 1 base and J lost 4 bases. The CDR3 covers 16 residues. The germline V gene encodes CDR1 LGHNA and CDR2 YSLEER. CDR3 in amino acids: CASSQASGGSTGELFF. The CDR3 nucleotides read TGCGCCAGCAGCCAAGCTAGCGGGGGAAGCACCGGGGAGCTGTTTTTT.

The J gene is TRBJ2-4, the V gene TRBV14, with 7 bases matching TRBD2. J gave up 8 bases and V 6 bases, and 7 bases lay outside the gene matches. The length of the CDR3 is 13 residues. CDR1 is SGHDN, CDR2 FVKESK, per germline. CDR3 nucleotides: TGTGCCAGCAGGGACGGGGAGGGCGACATTCAGTACTTC. Its protein product is CASRDGEGDIQYF.

The gene calls are TRBV28 and TRBJ2-1; D unclear. Germline CDR1 and CDR2: MDHEN and SYDVKM. Trimming removed 7 bases from V and 6 bases from J, with 7 bases in between. The CDR3 consists of 11 residues. This CDR3 reads CASIRSNEQFF. DNA of the CDR3: TGTGCCAGCATTCGGAGCAATGAGCAGTTCTTC.